These 14 T cell receptor beta chains originate from one sample sequenced in a study of CXCR3-negative and CXCR3-positive naive CD8 T cells. Findings and caveats of the study: CXCR3-positive naive cells carried more hydrophobic TRB CDR3s than CXCR3-negative naive cells did.

With UMI labels, 5' RACE was used to prepare the TRB cDNA libraries. TCRdb reprocessed the 5' RACE reads; each CDR3 protein has one entry and no DNA is given. This repertoire includes roughly 130,000 distinct CDR3 sequences. The antigens these receptors bind are not known. The sample was naive CXCR3+ CD8+ T cells from blood. Sample subset: CD45RO-CCR7+CD27+CD95- naive CD8+ T cells expressing CXCR3 (TNR3+). All receptors derive from a human donor in good health. Some clones in this sample may be carry-over from other donors' samples.

The rearrangement links TRBV6-6 to TRBJ1-2; the TCRdb call, TRBD1, lacks DNA for checking. Germline V gene lookup returns CDR1 MNHNY and CDR2 SVGAGI (reference sequence). The CDR3 covers 13 residues. CDR3 in amino acids: CASRSGGPPGYTF.

The chain is built from TRBV7-6 and TRBJ2-7; TCRdb gives TRBD2 as the D gene, but with no DNA this cannot be confirmed. The CDR3 loop spans 14 amino acids. CDR1 and CDR2 (germline): SGHVS, FNYEAQ. This chain's CDR3 is CASSVLASGNEQYF. Full variable domain (rest looked up from reference TRBV7-6 and TRBJ2-7): GAGVSQSPRYKVTKRGQDVALRCDPISGHVSLYWYRQALGQGPEFLTYFNYEAQQDKSGLPNDRFSAERPEGSISTLTIQRTEQRDSAMYRCASSVLASGNEQYFGPGTRLTVT.

The CDR3 protein is CASSDPKGGDNTGELFF. The chain is built from TRBV9 and TRBJ2-2; without DNA, the TCRdb call of TRBD2 cannot be checked. This CDR3 region has 17 residues. Germline V gene sequence: CDR1 SGDLS, CDR2 YYNGEE. Looking up the rest from reference TRBV9 and TRBJ2-2 gives the full variable domain: DSGVTQTPKHLITATGQRVTLRCSPRSGDLSVYWYQQSLDQGLQFLIQYYNGEERAKGNILERFSAQQFPDLHSELNLSSLELGDSALYFCASSDPKGGDNTGELFFGEGSRLTVL.

The gene calls are TRBV29-1 and TRBJ2-1; as DNA is missing, the TRBD2 call by TCRdb cannot be tested. The germline CDR1 and CDR2 sequences are SQVTM and ANQGSEA. CDR3 length: 16 amino acids. CDR3 protein: CSVVMEGSSSYNEQFF.

This chain connects TRBV29-1 to TRBJ1-2; TCRdb lists TRBD1, though no DNA is available to test this call. Per germline, CDR1 SQVTM and CDR2 ANQGSEA. The CDR3 runs 11 residues. The CDR3 region is CSVPQIGGYTF.

The gene calls are TRBV13 and TRBJ1-1; TCRdb outputs TRBD1, but without DNA this stays unchecked. Germline assignment: CDR1 PRHDT and CDR2 FYEKMQ (reference sequence). The CDR3 runs to 13 residues. The CDR3: CASRTGGRTEAFF.

J is TRBJ1-5 and V is TRBV6-2 or TRBV6-3. Germline CDR1 is MNHEY and CDR2 is SVGEGT. CDR3 length: 15 amino acids. This chain's CDR3 is CASSAIPGGDQPQHF.

This sequence joins TRBV28 and TRBJ2-1; TCRdb's D call of TRBD2 is untestable without DNA. CDR3 size: 18 residues. Germline CDR1 MDHEN, CDR2 SYDVKM. This chain's CDR3 is CASSLRSWSASSYNEQFF.

The rearrangement joins TRBV6-2 or TRBV6-3 to TRBJ2-5; TCRdb outputs TRBD2, but without DNA this stays unchecked. Per germline, CDR1 MNHEY and CDR2 SVGEGT. The CDR3 sequence is 14 residues long. Here the CDR3 reads CASSLAGIRETQYF.

The chain recombines TRBV4-1 with TRBJ1-1. The germline V gene has CDR1 MGHRA and CDR2 YSYEKL. The length of the CDR3 is 14 residues. The CDR3 sequence is CASSQDMGNTEAFF.

The chain is built from TRBV13 and TRBJ2-7; TCRdb gives TRBD1 as the D gene, but with no DNA this cannot be confirmed. The CDR3 is 16 residues long. Germline-derived CDR1 and CDR2 are PRHDT and FYEKMQ (reference sequence). The CDR3: CASSLGQGQSQLEQYF.

The rearrangement joins TRBV12-3 or TRBV12-4 to TRBJ1-2; lacking DNA, the TRBD1 call made by TCRdb goes unchecked. CDR3 length: 14 amino acids. The CDR3 spells CASSPDSSNYGYTF.

The chain couples TRBV29-1 to TRBJ2-2; TCRdb calls TRBD2, which cannot be checked without DNA. Germline V lookup: CDR1 SQVTM, CDR2 ANQGSEA. This CDR3 has 14 amino acids. CDR3 in amino acids: CSVWEVENTGELFF.

The rearrangement joins TRBV29-1 to TRBJ2-7; TCRdb proposes TRBD1, but this gene call is untestable without DNA. Germline V gene lookup returns CDR1 SQVTM and CDR2 ANQGSEA. CDR3 length: 14 amino acids. CDR3 protein: CSAYTGDGPLEQYF.